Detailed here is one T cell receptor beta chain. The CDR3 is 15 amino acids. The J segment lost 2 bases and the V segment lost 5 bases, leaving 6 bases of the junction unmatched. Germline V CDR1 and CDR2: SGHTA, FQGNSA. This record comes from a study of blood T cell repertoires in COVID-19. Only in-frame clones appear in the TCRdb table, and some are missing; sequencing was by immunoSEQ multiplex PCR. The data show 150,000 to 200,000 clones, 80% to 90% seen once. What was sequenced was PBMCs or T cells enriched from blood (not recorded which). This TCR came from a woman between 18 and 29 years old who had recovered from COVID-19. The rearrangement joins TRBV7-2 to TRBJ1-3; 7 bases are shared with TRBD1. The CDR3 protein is CASSIRTGAGNTIYF. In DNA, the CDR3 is TGTGCCAGCAGCATTAGGACAGGAGCTGGAAACACCATATATTTT.